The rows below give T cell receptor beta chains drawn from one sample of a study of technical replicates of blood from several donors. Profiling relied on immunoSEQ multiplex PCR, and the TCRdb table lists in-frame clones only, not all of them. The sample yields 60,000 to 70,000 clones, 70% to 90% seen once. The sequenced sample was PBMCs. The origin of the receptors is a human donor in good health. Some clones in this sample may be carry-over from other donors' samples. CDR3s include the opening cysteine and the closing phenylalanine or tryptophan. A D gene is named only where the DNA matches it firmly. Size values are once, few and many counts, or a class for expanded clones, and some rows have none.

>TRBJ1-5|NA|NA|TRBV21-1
CASSKAEHDQPQHF
TGTGCCAGCAGCAAAGCGGAGCACGATCAGCCCCAGCATTTT
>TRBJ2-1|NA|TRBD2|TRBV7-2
CASSQYAGSGGAPQFF
TGTGCCAGCAGCCAATATGCTGGGAGCGGGGGGGCCCCGCAGTTCTTC
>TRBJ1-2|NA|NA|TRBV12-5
CASGEPLGRDYGYTF
TGTGCTAGTGGGGAACCACTAGGGAGAGACTATGGCTACACCTTC
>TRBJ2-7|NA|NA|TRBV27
CASSFSGVGYEQYF
TGTGCCAGCAGTTTCTCAGGGGTCGGTTACGAGCAGTACTTC
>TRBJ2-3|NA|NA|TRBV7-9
CASSVTSTDTQYF
TGTGCCAGCAGCGTAACTTCCACAGATACGCAGTATTTT
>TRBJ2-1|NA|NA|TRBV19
CASSDPKANPSYNEQFF
TGTGCCAGTAGCGACCCTAAAGCGAACCCCTCCTACAATGAGCAGTTCTTC
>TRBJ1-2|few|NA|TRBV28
CASSGVTVGYYGYTF
TGTGCCAGCAGTGGGGTGACAGTGGGGTACTATGGCTACACCTTC
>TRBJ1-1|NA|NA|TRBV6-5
CASSYSPGGTEAFF
TGTGCCAGCAGTTACTCCCCCGGGGGGACTGAAGCTTTCTTT
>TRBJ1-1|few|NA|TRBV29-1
CSVVGYNTEAFF
TGCAGCGTTGTGGGCTACAACACTGAAGCTTTCTTT
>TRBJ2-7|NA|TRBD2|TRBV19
CASSIQFVGLAAFSSYEQYF
TGTGCCAGTAGTATACAGTTCGTGGGACTAGCGGCCTTCAGCTCCTACGAGCAGTACTTC
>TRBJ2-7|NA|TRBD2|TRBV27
CASSWTGTSIYEQYF
TGTGCCAGCAGTTGGACCGGGACTAGTATCTACGAGCAGTACTTC
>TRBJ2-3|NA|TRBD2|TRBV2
CASSVAGRDTQYF
TGTGCCAGCAGTGTAGCGGGCCGGGATACGCAGTATTTT
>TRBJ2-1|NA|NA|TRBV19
CASSIALRDEQFF
TGTGCCAGTAGTATTGCCCTCCGGGATGAGCAGTTCTTC
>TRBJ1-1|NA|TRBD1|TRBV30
CAWSDLIFAGTGKAFF
TGTGCCTGGAGTGATCTTATTTTCGCCGGGACAGGTAAAGCTTTCTTT
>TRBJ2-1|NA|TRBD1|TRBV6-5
CASRRGLAYNEQFF
TGTGCCAGCAGGAGGGGGCTAGCCTACAATGAGCAGTTCTTC
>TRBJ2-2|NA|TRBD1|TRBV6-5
CASRRTGDGTGELFF
TGTGCCAGCAGAAGGACAGGGGACGGCACCGGGGAGCTGTTTTTT
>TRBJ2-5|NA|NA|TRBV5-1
CASSLDRLETQYF
TGCGCCAGCAGCTTGGACAGGCTAGAGACCCAGTACTTC
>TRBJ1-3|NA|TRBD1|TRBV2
CASSEEAGGSGNTIYF
TGTGCCAGCAGTGAAGAGGCAGGGGGCTCTGGAAACACCATATATTTT
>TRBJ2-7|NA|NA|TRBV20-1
CSARLEYEQYF
TGCAGTGCTCGACTGGAATACGAGCAGTACTTC
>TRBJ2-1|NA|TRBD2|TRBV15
CATSRGGGTNNEQFF
TGTGCCACCAGCAGAGGAGGCGGGACTAACAATGAGCAGTTCTTC
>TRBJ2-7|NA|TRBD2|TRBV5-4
CASSSPNSGENEQYF
TGTGCCAGCAGCTCACCAAATAGCGGGGAAAACGAGCAGTACTTC
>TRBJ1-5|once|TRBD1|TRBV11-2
CASSLGQGAGNQPQHF
TGTGCCAGCAGCTTGGGACAGGGGGCGGGCAATCAGCCCCAGCATTTT
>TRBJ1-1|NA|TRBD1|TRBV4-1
CASSQQGGQATEAFF
TGCGCCAGCAGCCAACAGGGTGGACAGGCCACTGAAGCTTTCTTT
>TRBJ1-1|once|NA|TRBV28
CASRATAEAFF
TGTGCCAGCAGGGCGACAGCTGAAGCTTTCTTT
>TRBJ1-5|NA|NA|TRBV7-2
CASSFDIYPSNQPQHF
TGTGCCAGCAGCTTTGACATCTACCCTAGCAATCAGCCCCAGCATTTT
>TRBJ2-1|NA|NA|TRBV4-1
CASSQDQGAEQFF
TGCGCCAGCAGCCAAGATCAAGGGGCTGAGCAGTTCTTC
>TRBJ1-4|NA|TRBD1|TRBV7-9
CASSRQGASGEKLFF
TGTGCCAGCAGCCGACAGGGGGCGTCAGGTGAAAAACTGTTTTTT
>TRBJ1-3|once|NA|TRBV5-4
CASSLAERGVGNTIYF
TGTGCCAGCAGCTTGGCCGAACGAGGAGTTGGAAACACCATATATTTT
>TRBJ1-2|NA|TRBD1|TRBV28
CASSLAGTGPGYTF
TGTGCCAGCAGTTTGGCCGGGACAGGGCCCGGCTACACCTTC
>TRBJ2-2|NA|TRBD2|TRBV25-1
CASRGLAGHTGELFF
TGTGCCAGCAGGGGACTAGCGGGACACACCGGGGAGCTGTTTTTT
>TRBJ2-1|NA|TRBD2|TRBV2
CASSPGLAGAYNEQFF
TGTGCCAGCAGTCCGGGACTAGCGGGGGCGTACAATGAGCAGTTCTTC
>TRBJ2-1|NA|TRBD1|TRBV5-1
CASSSRTGGGNEQFF
TGCGCCAGCAGCTCCCGGACAGGGGGTGGGAATGAGCAGTTCTTC
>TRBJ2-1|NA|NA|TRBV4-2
CASSQDPTSYNEQFF
TGTGCCAGCAGCCAAGACCCTACCTCCTACAATGAGCAGTTCTTC
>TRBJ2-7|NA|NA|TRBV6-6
CASSITGSEQYF
TGTGCCAGCAGTATCACGGGGTCCGAGCAGTACTTC
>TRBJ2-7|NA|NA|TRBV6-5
CASSYEADHYEQYF
TGTGCCAGCAGTTACGAGGCAGACCACTACGAGCAGTACTTC
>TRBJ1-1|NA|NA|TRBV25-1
CASNPGGNTEAFF
TGTGCCAGCAATCCCGGGGGGAACACTGAAGCTTTCTTT
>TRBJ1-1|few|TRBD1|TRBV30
CACGGQGGTEAFF
TGTGCCTGCGGCGGACAGGGCGGCACTGAAGCTTTCTTT
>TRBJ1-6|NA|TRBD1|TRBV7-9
CAGGQGGNSPLHF
TGTGCCGGAGGACAGGGCGGCAATTCACCCCTCCACTTT
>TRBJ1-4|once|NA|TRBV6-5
CASSPVSEAWEKLFF
TGTGCCAGCAGCCCAGTCAGCGAAGCATGGGAAAAACTGTTTTTT
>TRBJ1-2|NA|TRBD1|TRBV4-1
CASSQTPDRPGGYTF
TGCGCCAGCAGCCAAACTCCGGACAGGCCGGGGGGCTACACCTTC
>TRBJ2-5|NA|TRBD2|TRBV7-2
CASSYRTSGGGETQYF
TGTGCCAGCAGCTATAGGACTAGCGGGGGGGGTGAGACCCAGTACTTC
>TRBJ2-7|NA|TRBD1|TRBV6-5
CASRLGTGSAYEQYF
TGTGCCAGCAGACTCGGGACAGGCAGTGCCTACGAGCAGTACTTC
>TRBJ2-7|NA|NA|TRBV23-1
CASSLGAEEYEQYF
TGCGCCAGCAGTCTAGGGGCTGAAGAATACGAGCAGTACTTC
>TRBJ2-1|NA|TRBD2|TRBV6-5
CASRPAGVNNEQFF
TGTGCCAGCAGGCCAGCGGGGGTTAACAATGAGCAGTTCTTC
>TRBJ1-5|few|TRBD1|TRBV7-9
CASSLGTGGSQPQHF
TGTGCCAGCAGCTTAGGGACAGGGGGCAGTCAGCCCCAGCATTTT
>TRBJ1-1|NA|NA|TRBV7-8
CASSLYRVGNTEAFF
TGTGCCAGCAGCTTATACAGGGTGGGGAACACTGAAGCTTTCTTT
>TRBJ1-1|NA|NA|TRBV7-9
CASIGSRVLSTEAFF
TGTGCCAGCATCGGCAGCCGGGTATTGAGCACTGAAGCTTTCTTT
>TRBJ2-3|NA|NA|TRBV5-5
CASSPSLALATDTQYF
TGTGCCAGCAGCCCCTCCCTAGCATTGGCCACAGATACGCAGTATTTT
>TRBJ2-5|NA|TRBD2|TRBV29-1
CSVWSGGTQYF
TGCAGCGTTTGGTCGGGGGGGACCCAGTACTTC
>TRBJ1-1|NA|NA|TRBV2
CASMKGGREAFF
TGTGCCAGCATGAAGGGAGGCAGGGAAGCTTTCTTT
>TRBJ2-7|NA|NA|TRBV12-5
CASRLFYEQYF
TGTGCTAGCCGGTTGTTTTACGAGCAGTACTTC